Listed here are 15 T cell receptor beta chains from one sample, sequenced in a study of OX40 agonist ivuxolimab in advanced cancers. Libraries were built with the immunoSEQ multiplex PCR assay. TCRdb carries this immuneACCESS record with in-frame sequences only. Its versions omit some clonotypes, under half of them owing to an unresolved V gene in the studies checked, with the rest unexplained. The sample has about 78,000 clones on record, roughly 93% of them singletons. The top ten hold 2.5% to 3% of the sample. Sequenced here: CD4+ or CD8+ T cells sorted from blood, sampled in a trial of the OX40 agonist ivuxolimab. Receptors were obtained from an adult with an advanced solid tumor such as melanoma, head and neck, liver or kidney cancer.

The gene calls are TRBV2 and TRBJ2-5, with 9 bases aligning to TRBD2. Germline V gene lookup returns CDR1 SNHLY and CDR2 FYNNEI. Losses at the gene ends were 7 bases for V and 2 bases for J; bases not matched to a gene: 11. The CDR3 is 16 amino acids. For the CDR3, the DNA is TGTGCCAGCAAATTTAGACTAGCGGCAATACAAGAGACCCAGTACTTC. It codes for CASKFRLAAIQETQYF.

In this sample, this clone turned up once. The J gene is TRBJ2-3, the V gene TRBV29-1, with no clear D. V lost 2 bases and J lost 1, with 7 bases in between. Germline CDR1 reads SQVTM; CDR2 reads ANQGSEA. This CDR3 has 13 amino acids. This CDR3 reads CSVESQGTDTQYF. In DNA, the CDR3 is TGCAGCGTTGAATCCCAGGGCACAGATACGCAGTATTTT.

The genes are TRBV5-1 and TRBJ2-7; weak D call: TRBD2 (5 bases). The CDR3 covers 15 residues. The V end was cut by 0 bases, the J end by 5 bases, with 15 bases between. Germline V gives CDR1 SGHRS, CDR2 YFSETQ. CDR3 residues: CASSLAVSLEDEQYF. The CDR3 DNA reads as TGCGCCAGCAGCTTGGCCGTCTCCCTGGAGGACGAGCAGTACTTC.

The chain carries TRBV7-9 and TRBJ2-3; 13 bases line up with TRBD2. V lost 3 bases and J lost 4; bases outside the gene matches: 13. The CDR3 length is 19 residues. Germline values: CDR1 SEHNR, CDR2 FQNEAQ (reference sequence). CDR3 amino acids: CASSFLTLAGGIGADTQYF. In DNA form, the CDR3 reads TGTGCCAGCAGCTTTCTGACACTAGCGGGAGGGATAGGCGCAGATACGCAGTATTTT.

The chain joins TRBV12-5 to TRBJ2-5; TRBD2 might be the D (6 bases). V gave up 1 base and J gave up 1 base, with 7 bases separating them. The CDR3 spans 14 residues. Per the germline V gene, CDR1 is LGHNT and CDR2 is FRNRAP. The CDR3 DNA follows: TGTGCTAGTGGTTTGGGCGGGGTCCAAGAGACCCAGTACTTC. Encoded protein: CASGLGGVQETQYF.

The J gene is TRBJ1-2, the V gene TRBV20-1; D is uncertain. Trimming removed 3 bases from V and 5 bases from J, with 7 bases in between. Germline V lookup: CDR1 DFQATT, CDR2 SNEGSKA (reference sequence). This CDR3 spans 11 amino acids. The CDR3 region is CSASEHYGYTF. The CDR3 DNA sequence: TGCAGTGCTAGCGAGCATTATGGCTACACCTTC.

This chain's CDR3 is CASSLEGQDTQYF. CDR3 DNA: TGCGCCAGCAGCTTGGAGGGACAAGATACGCAGTATTTT. This chain uses TRBV5-1 with TRBJ2-3, with D maybe TRBD1 (6 bases). Germline-derived CDR1 and CDR2 are SGHRS and YFSETQ. V lost 0 bases and J lost 5, with 7 bases in between. This CDR3 region has 13 residues.

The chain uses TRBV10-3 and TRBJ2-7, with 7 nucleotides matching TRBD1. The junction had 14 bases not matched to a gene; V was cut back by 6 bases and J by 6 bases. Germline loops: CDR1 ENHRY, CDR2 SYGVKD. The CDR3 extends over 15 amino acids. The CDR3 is CAIRDQTGWASEQYF. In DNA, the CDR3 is TGTGCCATCAGGGACCAGACAGGGTGGGCGTCCGAGCAGTACTTC.

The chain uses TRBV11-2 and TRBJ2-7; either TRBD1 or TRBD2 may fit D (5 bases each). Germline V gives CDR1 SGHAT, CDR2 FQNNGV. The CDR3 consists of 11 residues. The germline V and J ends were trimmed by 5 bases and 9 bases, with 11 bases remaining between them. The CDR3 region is CASSEGPAQYF. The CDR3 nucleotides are TGTGCCAGCAGCGAGGGGCCTGCGCAGTACTTC.

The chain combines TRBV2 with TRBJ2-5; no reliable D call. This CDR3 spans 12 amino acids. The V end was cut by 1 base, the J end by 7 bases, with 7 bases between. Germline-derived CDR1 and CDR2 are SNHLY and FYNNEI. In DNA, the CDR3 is TGTGCCAGCAGTGAAGGGGCCGGGACCCAGTACTTC. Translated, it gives CASSEGAGTQYF.

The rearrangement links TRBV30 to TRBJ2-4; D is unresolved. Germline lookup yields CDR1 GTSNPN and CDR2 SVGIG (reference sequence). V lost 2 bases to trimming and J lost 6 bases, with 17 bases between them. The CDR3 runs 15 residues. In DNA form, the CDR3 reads TGTGCCTGGAGTCCTTTCCTGGGAAGAGGAAACATTCAGTACTTC. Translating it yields CAWSPFLGRGNIQYF.

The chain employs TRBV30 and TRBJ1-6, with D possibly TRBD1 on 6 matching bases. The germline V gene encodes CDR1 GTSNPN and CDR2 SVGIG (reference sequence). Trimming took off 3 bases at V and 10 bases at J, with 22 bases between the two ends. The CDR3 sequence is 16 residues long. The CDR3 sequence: CAWRGPWDTLGSPLHF. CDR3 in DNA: TGTGCCTGGAGGGGGCCGTGGGACACGCTCGGATCACCCCTCCACTTT.

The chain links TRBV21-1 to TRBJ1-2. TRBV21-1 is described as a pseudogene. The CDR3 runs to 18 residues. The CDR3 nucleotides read TGTGCCAGCAGCAAGCGAAAACCTTGGGACGGGCCCCCTAATGGCTACACCTTC. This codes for CASSKRKPWDGPPNGYTF.

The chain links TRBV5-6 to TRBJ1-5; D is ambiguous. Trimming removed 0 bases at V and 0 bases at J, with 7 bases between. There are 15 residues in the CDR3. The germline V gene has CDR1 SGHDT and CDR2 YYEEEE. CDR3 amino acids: CASSLEGYSNQPQHF. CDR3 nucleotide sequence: TGTGCCAGCAGCTTGGAAGGATATAGCAATCAGCCCCAGCATTTT.

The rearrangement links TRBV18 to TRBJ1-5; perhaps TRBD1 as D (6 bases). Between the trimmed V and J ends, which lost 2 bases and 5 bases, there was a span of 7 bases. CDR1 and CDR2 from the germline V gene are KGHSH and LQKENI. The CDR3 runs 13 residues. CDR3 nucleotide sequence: TGTGCCAGCTCACCAAGGGGGGATCAGCCCCAGCATTTT. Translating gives CASSPRGDQPQHF.